A selection of T cell receptor beta chains follows, all from one sample in a study of OX40 agonist ivuxolimab in advanced cancers. Produced via immunoSEQ multiplex PCR; TCRdb's table is partial and in-frame only. Of fewer than 90,000 clones listed, roughly 86% are singletons. The sequenced sample was CD4+ or CD8+ T cells sorted from blood, obtained in a trial of the OX40 agonist ivuxolimab. All receptors come from an adult with an advanced solid tumor such as melanoma, head and neck, liver or kidney cancer. CDR3s include the opening cysteine and the closing phenylalanine or tryptophan. The order of the fields is D gene, clone size, CDR3 length, J gene, V gene, CDR3 protein, CDR3 DNA. A D gene is named only where the DNA matches it firmly. Clone sizes are given selectively: once, few, many, or a class where the clone is expanded.

D: -
size: once
length: 11
J: TRBJ1-4
V: TRBV20-1
CDR3: CSGNRNEKLFF
DNA: TGCAGTGGGAACCGAAATGAAAAACTGTTTTTT

D: -
size: -
length: 15
J: TRBJ1-4
V: TRBV27
CDR3: CASREWTAANEKLFF
DNA: TGTGCCAGCAGGGAGTGGACAGCCGCAAATGAAAAACTGTTTTTT

D: -
size: -
length: 14
J: TRBJ2-3
V: TRBV4-2
CDR3: CASSQDDSTDTQYF
DNA: TGTGCCAGCAGCCAAGATGACAGCACAGATACGCAGTATTTT

D: TRBD1
size: -
length: 13
J: TRBJ1-2
V: TRBV27
CDR3: CASRDRGGDGYTF
DNA: TGTGCCAGCAGAGACAGGGGGGGGGATGGCTACACCTTC

D: -
size: -
length: 17
J: TRBJ2-3
V: TRBV5-1
CDR3: CASSGKVQGGSSDTQYF
DNA: TGCGCCAGCAGCGGGAAGGTACAGGGAGGGTCGTCAGATACGCAGTATTTT

D: TRBD2
size: -
length: 17
J: TRBJ2-5
V: TRBV27
CDR3: CASSSNFERGRKETQYF
DNA: TGTGCCAGCAGTTCCAATTTCGAGCGGGGGAGGAAAGAGACCCAGTACTTC

D: -
size: -
length: 16
J: TRBJ2-4
V: TRBV6-1
CDR3: CASSASGTIAKNIQYF
DNA: TGTGCCAGCAGTGCCTCCGGGACAATAGCCAAAAACATTCAGTACTTC

D: -
size: -
length: 16
J: TRBJ2-3
V: TRBV19
CDR3: CASAITGRYGTDTQYF
DNA: TGTGCCAGTGCTATTACAGGGAGGTATGGCACAGATACGCAGTATTTT

D: TRBD2
size: -
length: 14
J: TRBJ2-3
V: TRBV10-2
CDR3: CASEGLAGTDTQYF
DNA: TGCGCCAGCGAGGGACTAGCGGGGACTGATACGCAGTATTTT

D: -
size: -
length: 13
J: TRBJ2-1
V: TRBV11-2
CDR3: CASSLAGYNEQFF
DNA: TGTGCCAGCAGCTTAGCAGGTTACAATGAGCAGTTCTTC

D: -
size: -
length: 14
J: TRBJ1-3
V: TRBV6-1
CDR3: CASSERISGNTIYF
DNA: TGTGCCAGCAGTGAAAGGATCTCTGGAAACACCATATATTTT

D: TRBD1
size: -
length: 14
J: TRBJ1-1
V: TRBV5-1
CDR3: CASSPRQGETEAFF
DNA: TGCGCCAGCAGCCCACGACAGGGGGAGACTGAAGCTTTCTTT

D: -
size: -
length: 14
J: TRBJ1-4
V: TRBV28
CDR3: CASSLLGGEEKLFF
DNA: TGTGCCAGCAGTTTATTGGGGGGGGAAGAAAAACTGTTTTTT

D: -
size: -
length: 13
J: TRBJ1-2
V: TRBV6-4
CDR3: CASSSGTLYGYTF
DNA: TGTGCCAGCAGCTCCGGGACCCTCTATGGCTACACCTTC

D: -
size: once
length: 15
J: TRBJ1-5
V: TRBV28
CDR3: CASSPPGGFSQPQHF
DNA: TGTGCCAGCAGTCCTCCGGGGGGCTTCAGCCAGCCCCAGCATTTT

D: TRBD2
size: -
length: 14
J: TRBJ2-3
V: TRBV11-2
CDR3: CASSLGGGTDTQYF
DNA: TGTGCCAGCAGCTTAGGGGGAGGGACAGATACGCAGTATTTT

D: TRBD2
size: -
length: 15
J: TRBJ2-3
V: TRBV18
CDR3: CASSPGVAGTDTQYF
DNA: TGTGCCAGCTCACCAGGAGTAGCGGGGACAGATACGCAGTATTTT

D: -
size: -
length: 15
J: TRBJ2-3
V: TRBV6-5
CDR3: CASSYAPFSTDTQYF
DNA: TGTGCCAGCAGTTACGCACCTTTTTCCACAGATACGCAGTATTTT

D: -
size: -
length: 15
J: TRBJ1-2
V: TRBV7-2
CDR3: CASSLGSTVNYGYTF
DNA: TGTGCCAGCAGCTTGGGCTCAACAGTTAACTATGGCTACACCTTC

D: TRBD1
size: -
length: 14
J: TRBJ1-2
V: TRBV28
CDR3: CASRQGAITFGYTF
DNA: TGTGCCAGCAGACAGGGGGCGATAACTTTCGGCTACACCTTC

D: -
size: -
length: 14
J: TRBJ2-3
V: TRBV7-3
CDR3: CASSLEGRTDTQYF
DNA: TGTGCCAGCAGCTTAGAAGGACGCACAGATACGCAGTATTTT

D: -
size: -
length: 13
J: TRBJ1-2
V: TRBV19
CDR3: CASSIAPGDGYTF
DNA: TGTGCCAGTAGTATTGCGCCAGGTGATGGCTACACCTTC

D: -
size: -
length: 17
J: TRBJ2-1
V: TRBV5-3
CDR3: CARSSVQRQLPVNEQFF
DNA: TGTGCCAGAAGCTCGGTCCAGCGGCAGCTACCCGTCAATGAGCAGTTCTTC

D: -
size: -
length: 14
J: TRBJ2-1
V: TRBV18
CDR3: CASSPGGPYNEQFF
DNA: TGTGCCAGCTCACCAGGGGGGCCCTACAATGAGCAGTTCTTC

D: TRBD2
size: few
length: 15
J: TRBJ2-1
V: TRBV6-5
CDR3: CASSPASGGANEQFF
DNA: TGTGCCAGCAGCCCTGCTAGCGGGGGGGCCAATGAGCAGTTCTTC

D: TRBD1
size: -
length: 17
J: TRBJ1-3
V: TRBV5-4
CDR3: CASSFGHTGVGGNTIYF
DNA: TGTGCCAGCAGCTTTGGGCACACAGGGGTCGGGGGAAACACCATATATTTT